This T cell receptor beta chain was sequenced for a study of cytomegalovirus exposure and HLA in healthy donors. Study-wide findings and caveats: In a later analysis, TCR beta V- and J-gene trimming was associated with a missense DCLRE1C variant. The study recorded fewer than 200 TCR beta chains that were cytomegalovirus-associated.

The primer mix had 60 Vbeta and 13 Jbeta primers. The protocol was immunoSEQ multiplex PCR, while the TCRdb copy is restricted to in-frame clones and leaves out a portion. The repertoire includes fewer than 250,000 clones, approximately 87% of them detected once, and around 1.2% sits in the top ten. This clone appeared a single time. The antigen is not known. Other DNA sequences from this sample encode an identical CDR3 as well. The sample taken for sequencing was PBMCs. The TCR originated in a man between 25 and 39 years old in good health and CMV-seronegative.

CDR3 in DNA: TGTGCCAGCAGCCTAGCGGGGGGGACCTACGAGCAGTACTTC. The encoded protein is CASSLAGGTYEQYF. This chain uses TRBV11-2 with TRBJ2-7, with 12 nucleotides matching TRBD2. The germline V gene has CDR1 SGHAT and CDR2 FQNNGV. V trimming: 5 bases; J trimming: 2 bases; junction bases outside the gene matches: 1. The CDR3 sequence is 14 residues long.